This T cell receptor (beta chain) originates from a study of CD8 T cells in Susac syndrome. Study results and caveats: The relatively small number of individuals in the TCR sequencing and HLA analysis was acknowledged by the study. Clonal expansion was not seen in any Susac syndrome CD4+ T cell repertoire.

Negative isolation yielded the CD8+ and CD4+ T cells, while FACS enriched the TEMRA cells. There are 15 residues in the CDR3. V was pared by 6 bases and J by 5 bases, with 19 bases between. The V gene's germline CDR1 is MDHEN and CDR2 SYDVKM. As concerns this clonotype: Its antigen is not identified.

Random hexamers were used to reverse transcribe about 0.45 to 1 ug of RNA. A multiplex approach, immunoSEQ multiplex PCR, amplified TCR beta CDR3 across 54 Vbeta and 13 Jbeta. MiXCR, run by TCRdb on the immunoSEQ multiplex PCR reads, gives a single entry per CDR3 protein. The sample includes roughly 130,000 distinct CDR3 sequences, just over 95% of them seen just once. The chain recombines TRBV28 with TRBJ2-5; a possible D gene is TRBD2 (6 bases). Sequenced material: CD4+ T cells from PBMCs. The TCR sequence derives from a human donor with Susac syndrome. The CDR3 here is CASSTSGGVRETQYF. The CDR3 DNA follows: TGTGCCAGCAGCACTTCCGGCGGGGTTCGGGAGACCCAGTACTTC.